Listed below are T cell receptor beta chains from one sample, sequenced in a study of CD8+ T cells in alopecia areata. Here immunoSEQ multiplex PCR was the method, and the copy in TCRdb shows in-frame clones only, minus some. The data contain over 120,000 clones, 40% to 55% of them singletons. The input for sequencing was CD4+ T cells sorted from blood, taken at week 0. These receptors were taken from a human donor with alopecia areata. Each CDR3 is given with its conserved first and last residue. D genes are given only for firm matches. Some rows mark clone size as missing; the rest say once, few, many or name a class of expanded clone.

V	size	J	D	DNA	CDR3
TRBV5-6	-	TRBJ2-7	TRBD1	TGTGCCAGCAGCTATACAGGGGCCTCAACTTACGAGCAGTACTTC	CASSYTGASTYEQYF
TRBV28	few	TRBJ1-2	-	TGTGCCAGCAGGGCCGGGGGGGGCAATGGCTACACCTTC	CASRAGGGNGYTF
TRBV11-2	-	TRBJ2-3	-	TGTGCCAGCAGCCTTGGGGGGATTGGGGGCACAGATACGCAGTATTTT	CASSLGGIGGTDTQYF
TRBV29-1	few	TRBJ2-7	TRBD1	TGCAGCGTTGAAGGAGGGACAGGGTCCTACGAGCAGTACTTC	CSVEGGTGSYEQYF
TRBV29-1	-	TRBJ2-6	-	TGCAGCGTCGACGACAGGTCCGGGGCCAACGTCCTGACTTTC	CSVDDRSGANVLTF
TRBV30	-	TRBJ2-7	TRBD2	TGTGCCTGGAGACATACTAGCGGCCTCTACGAGCAGTACTTC	CAWRHTSGLYEQYF
TRBV28	-	TRBJ2-5	-	TGTGCCAGCAGTTTCATCCGGGTTGAGACCCAGTACTTC	CASSFIRVETQYF
TRBV27	-	TRBJ2-7	-	TGTGCCAGCAGTTTAGGGGTCGGGGACGAGCAGTACTTC	CASSLGVGDEQYF
TRBV29-1	-	TRBJ1-2	-	TGCAGCGTTGAAGCCGAGGGAGGCTACACCTTC	CSVEAEGGYTF
TRBV11-2	-	TRBJ2-7	-	TGTGCCAGCAGCCCTACATTGGAAGGCGAGCAGTACTTC	CASSPTLEGEQYF
TRBV7-9	-	TRBJ2-1	-	TGTGCCAGCAGCCGTCGGGGCGAGCAGTTCTTC	CASSRRGEQFF
TRBV6-1	-	TRBJ1-2	-	TGTGCCAGCAGGTACACAGGAACGTTCTATGGCTACACCTTC	CASRYTGTFYGYTF
TRBV18	-	TRBJ2-7	TRBD1	TGTGCCAGCTCACCGCGGGACAGGGAAAGCTACGAGCAGTACTTC	CASSPRDRESYEQYF
TRBV5-1	-	TRBJ2-1	-	TGCGCCAGCGCCGGGGTCGGGCCGCAAAACAATGAGCAGTTCTTC	CASAGVGPQNNEQFF
TRBV9	-	TRBJ2-2	TRBD1	TGTGCCAGCAGCGGGAAGGGGGCGAGCAGCCCCGGGGAGCTGTTTTTT	CASSGKGASSPGELFF
TRBV7-2	once	TRBJ1-2	-	TGTGCCAGCAGCCAACGACGGTCAGCTAACTATGGCTACACCTTC	CASSQRRSANYGYTF
TRBV9	once	TRBJ2-2	-	TGTGCCAGCAGCGGGTCGACTCAGGCTACCGGGGAGCTGTTTTTT	CASSGSTQATGELFF
TRBV29-1	-	TRBJ1-2	-	TGCAGCGTTGCGCTGGCAGGTTTCTATGGCTACACCTTC	CSVALAGFYGYTF
TRBV6-5	-	TRBJ2-5	-	TGTGCCAGCAACTCGGTAGAGACCCAGTACTTC	CASNSVETQYF
TRBV29-1	-	TRBJ2-6	TRBD1	TGCAGCGTTCGACAGGGTCTTGGGGCCAACGTCCTGACTTTC	CSVRQGLGANVLTF
TRBV11-2	once	TRBJ2-1	-	TGTGCCAGCAGCGTTAGGATAGCATCCTACAATGAGCAGTTCTTC	CASSVRIASYNEQFF
TRBV28	-	TRBJ2-5	TRBD1	TGTGCCAGCAGATCGACAGGGGTCAAGGAGACCCAGTACTTC	CASRSTGVKETQYF
TRBV29-1	few	TRBJ1-1	TRBD1	TGCAGCGTCACAGGGGGCATGAACACTGAAGCTTTCTTT	CSVTGGMNTEAFF
TRBV5-4	-	TRBJ2-7	TRBD2	TGTGCCAGCAGTCTTCTAACTAGCGGGAGTTACGAGCAGTACTTC	CASSLLTSGSYEQYF
TRBV7-2	-	TRBJ2-5	TRBD2	TGTGCCAGCAGCCGCCTTGGGACTAGCGAACAAGAGACCCAGTACTTC	CASSRLGTSEQETQYF
TRBV5-1	-	TRBJ2-7	TRBD2	TGCGCCAGCAGCTTGGCCTTGTCTAGCGGAAGCTACGAGCAGTACTTC	CASSLALSSGSYEQYF
TRBV29-1	-	TRBJ1-2	-	TGCAGCGTTCAGGGACTCCAGCCCTATGGCTACACCTTC	CSVQGLQPYGYTF
TRBV7-3	few	TRBJ1-1	-	TGTGCCAGCAGCCCGCTCCGGATGAGCATCGACACTGAAGCTTTCTTT	CASSPLRMSIDTEAFF
TRBV30	few	TRBJ1-2	-	TGTGCCTGGAGTGTAATCACGGCCCGGGCCACTAACTATGGCTACACCTTC	CAWSVITARATNYGYTF
TRBV20-1	-	TRBJ2-5	-	TGCAGTGCTATGGCGGTCGGGTACTTC	CSAMAVGYF
TRBV29-1	-	TRBJ1-2	-	TGCAGCGTTGAAGAAAAACAGGCCTATGGCTACACCTTC	CSVEEKQAYGYTF
TRBV30	-	TRBJ1-2	-	TGTGCCTGGTCTTTCTTAACCTATGGCTACACCTTC	CAWSFLTYGYTF
TRBV10-3	few	TRBJ1-2	TRBD1	TGTGCCATCAAGCCAACCGGGACAGAGTATTACTATGGCTACACCTTC	CAIKPTGTEYYYGYTF
TRBV30	few	TRBJ1-1	TRBD1	TGTGCCTGGCTAACGGGACAGCTGAACACTGAAGCTTTCTTT	CAWLTGQLNTEAFF
TRBV28	few	TRBJ2-3	TRBD2	TGTGCCAGCAGGACTAGCGGGACAGATACGCAGTATTTT	CASRTSGTDTQYF
TRBV30	few	TRBJ2-2	-	TGTGCCTGGAGTCGAGGGGGGCGAGGGACCGGGGAGCTGTTTTTT	CAWSRGGRGTGELFF
TRBV7-2	-	TRBJ2-7	-	TGTGCCAGCAGCTTAGGGGCTCGGGGGCAGTACTTC	CASSLGARGQYF
TRBV2	-	TRBJ1-1	-	TGTGCCAGCAGTGAAATCGGGAACACTGAAGCTTTCTTT	CASSEIGNTEAFF
TRBV11-1	-	TRBJ2-5	-	TGTGCCAGCAGCCCTCTAGTATCCAACGCGTGGGAGACCCAGTACTTC	CASSPLVSNAWETQYF
TRBV15	-	TRBJ2-4	-	TGTGCCACCAGTTCCGGAGAGCTAGCCAAAAACATTCAGTACTTC	CATSSGELAKNIQYF
TRBV30	-	TRBJ1-1	-	TGTGCCTGGTTTTGGGTGACTGAAGCTTTCTTT	CAWFWVTEAFF
TRBV6-9	-	TRBJ2-3	-	TGTGCCAGCAGCCGAACCCCTAGGGACACAGATACGCAGTATTTT	CASSRTPRDTDTQYF
TRBV29-1	-	TRBJ1-1	-	TGCAGCACTGACAAGGGGAACACTGAAGCTTTCTTT	CSTDKGNTEAFF
TRBV5-1	-	TRBJ2-1	TRBD2	TGCGCCAGCAGCTTGGAGCCCCGGGCTAGCGGAAGCTACAATGAGCAGTTCTTC	CASSLEPRASGSYNEQFF
TRBV4-3	-	TRBJ2-3	-	TGCGCCAGCAGCCAAGAGGGGACTCAAGCAGATACGCAGTATTTT	CASSQEGTQADTQYF